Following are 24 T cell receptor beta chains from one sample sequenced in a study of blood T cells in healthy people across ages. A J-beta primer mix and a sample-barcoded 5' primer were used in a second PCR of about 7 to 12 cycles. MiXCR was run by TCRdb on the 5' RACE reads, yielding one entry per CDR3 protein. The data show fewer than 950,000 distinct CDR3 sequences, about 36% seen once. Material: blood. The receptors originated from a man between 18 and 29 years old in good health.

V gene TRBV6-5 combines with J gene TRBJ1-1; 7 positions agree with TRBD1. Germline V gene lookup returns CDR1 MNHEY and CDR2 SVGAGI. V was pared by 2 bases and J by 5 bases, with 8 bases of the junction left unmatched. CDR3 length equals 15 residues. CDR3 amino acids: CASSYDREVRTEAFF. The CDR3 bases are TGTGCCAGCAGTTACGACAGGGAGGTGCGAACTGAAGCTTTCTTT.

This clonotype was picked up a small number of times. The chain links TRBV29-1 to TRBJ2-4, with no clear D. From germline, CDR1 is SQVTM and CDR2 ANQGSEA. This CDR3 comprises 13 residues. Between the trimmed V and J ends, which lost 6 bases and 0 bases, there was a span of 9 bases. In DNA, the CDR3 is TGCAGCGTCGAGAGACTAGCCAAAAACATTCAGTACTTC. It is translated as CSVERLAKNIQYF.

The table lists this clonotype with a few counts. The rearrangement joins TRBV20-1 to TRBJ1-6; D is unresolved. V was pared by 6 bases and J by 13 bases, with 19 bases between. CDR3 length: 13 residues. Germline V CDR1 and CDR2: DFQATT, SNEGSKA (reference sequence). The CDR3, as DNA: TGCAGTGCGCCGACCCCTTTTGGGAGTCCCCTCCACTTT. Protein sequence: CSAPTPFGSPLHF.

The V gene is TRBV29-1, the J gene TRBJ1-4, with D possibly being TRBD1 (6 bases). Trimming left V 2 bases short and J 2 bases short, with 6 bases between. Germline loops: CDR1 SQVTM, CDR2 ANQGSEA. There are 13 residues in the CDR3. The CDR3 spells CSVETGTNEKLFF. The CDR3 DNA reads TGCAGCGTTGAAACAGGGACTAATGAAAAACTGTTTTTT. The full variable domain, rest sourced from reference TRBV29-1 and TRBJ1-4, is SAVISQKPSRDICQRGTSLTIQCQVDSQVTMMFWYRQQPGQSLTLIATANQGSEATYESGFVIDKFPISRPNLTFSTLTVSNMSPEDSSIYLCSVETGTNEKLFFGSGTQLSVL.

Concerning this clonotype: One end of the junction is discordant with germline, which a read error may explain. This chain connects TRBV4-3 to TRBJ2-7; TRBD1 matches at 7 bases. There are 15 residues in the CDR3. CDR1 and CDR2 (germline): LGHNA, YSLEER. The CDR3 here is CASNQEEGARYEQYF. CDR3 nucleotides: TGCGCCAGCAACCAAGAAGAGGGGGCTCGCTACGAGCAGTACTTC.

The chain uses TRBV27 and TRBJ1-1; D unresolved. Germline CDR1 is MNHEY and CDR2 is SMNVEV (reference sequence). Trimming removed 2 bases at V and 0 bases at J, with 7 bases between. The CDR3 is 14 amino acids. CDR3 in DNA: TGTGCCAGCAGTTTACAGAGCTTGAACACTGAAGCTTTCTTT. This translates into CASSLQSLNTEAFF.

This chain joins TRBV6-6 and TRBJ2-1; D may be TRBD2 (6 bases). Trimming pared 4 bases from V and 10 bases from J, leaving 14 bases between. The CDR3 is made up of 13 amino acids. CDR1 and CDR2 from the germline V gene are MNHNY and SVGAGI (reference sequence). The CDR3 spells CASSSPTAGEQFF. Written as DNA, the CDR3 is TGTGCCAGCAGTTCCCCGACGGCGGGGGAGCAGTTCTTC.

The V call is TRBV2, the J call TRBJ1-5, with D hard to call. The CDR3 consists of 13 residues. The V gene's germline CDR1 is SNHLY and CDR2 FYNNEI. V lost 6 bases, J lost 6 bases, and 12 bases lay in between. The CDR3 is CASSQALPQPQHF. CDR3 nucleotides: TGTGCCAGCAGCCAGGCCCTCCCTCAGCCCCAGCATTTT.

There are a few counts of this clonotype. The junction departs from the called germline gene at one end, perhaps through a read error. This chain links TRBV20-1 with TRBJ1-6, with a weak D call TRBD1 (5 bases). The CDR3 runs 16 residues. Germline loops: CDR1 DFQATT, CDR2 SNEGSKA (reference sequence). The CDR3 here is CSARVQAPTYNSPPHF. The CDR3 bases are TGCAGTGCTAGAGTACAGGCCCCTACGTATAATTCACCCCCCCACTTT.

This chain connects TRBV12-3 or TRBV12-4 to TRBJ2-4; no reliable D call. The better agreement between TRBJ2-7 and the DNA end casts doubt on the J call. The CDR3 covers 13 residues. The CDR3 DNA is TGTGCCAGCAGTTGGGCCCGCACCGACGAGCAGTACTTC. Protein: CASSWARTDEQYF.

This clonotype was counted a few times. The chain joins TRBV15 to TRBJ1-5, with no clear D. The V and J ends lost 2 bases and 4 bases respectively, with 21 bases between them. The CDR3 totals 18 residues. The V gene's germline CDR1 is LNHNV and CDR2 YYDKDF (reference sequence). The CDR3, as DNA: TGTGCCACCAGCAGACCGTTCGGGAGAAGCAGCCGGAATCAGCCCCAGCATTTT. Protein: CATSRPFGRSSRNQPQHF.

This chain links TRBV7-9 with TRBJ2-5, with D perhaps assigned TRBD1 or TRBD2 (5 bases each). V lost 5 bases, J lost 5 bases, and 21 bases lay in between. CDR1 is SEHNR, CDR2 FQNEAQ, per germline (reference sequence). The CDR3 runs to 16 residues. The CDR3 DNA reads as TGTGCCAGCAGCCCCTATCCGGGACGCCGAGCCGAGACCCAGTACTTC. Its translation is CASSPYPGRRAETQYF.

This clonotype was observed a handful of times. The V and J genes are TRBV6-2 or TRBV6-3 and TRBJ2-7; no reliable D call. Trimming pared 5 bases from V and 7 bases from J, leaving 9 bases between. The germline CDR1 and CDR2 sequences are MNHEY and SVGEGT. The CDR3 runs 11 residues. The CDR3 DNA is TGTGCCAGCAGTGAATACAATGAGCAGTACTTC. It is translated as CASSEYNEQYF.

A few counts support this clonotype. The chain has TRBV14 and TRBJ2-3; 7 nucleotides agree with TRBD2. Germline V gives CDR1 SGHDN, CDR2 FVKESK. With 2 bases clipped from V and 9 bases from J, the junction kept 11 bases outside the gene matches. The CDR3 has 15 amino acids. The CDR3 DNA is TGTGCCAGCAGCCAACTGTGGGGTAGCGGGTCCACGCAGTATTTT. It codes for CASSQLWGSGSTQYF.

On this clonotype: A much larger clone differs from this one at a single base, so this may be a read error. In DNA form, the CDR3 reads TGCAGTGCTAGAGATCTGGGGGGCCGATCCTGCAATGAGCAGTTCTTC. As protein: CSARDLGGRSCNEQFF. The rearrangement joins TRBV20-1 to TRBJ2-1; D could derive from TRBD1 or TRBD2 (6 bases each). This CDR3 spans 16 amino acids. Germline CDR1 DFQATT, CDR2 SNEGSKA (reference sequence).

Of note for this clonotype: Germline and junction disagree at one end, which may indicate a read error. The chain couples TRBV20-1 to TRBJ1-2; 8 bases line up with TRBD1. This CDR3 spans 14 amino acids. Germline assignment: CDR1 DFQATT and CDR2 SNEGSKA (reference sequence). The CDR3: CSTSPGTGNYGYTF. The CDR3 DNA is TGCAGTACTAGCCCCGGGACAGGAAACTATGGCTACACCTTC.

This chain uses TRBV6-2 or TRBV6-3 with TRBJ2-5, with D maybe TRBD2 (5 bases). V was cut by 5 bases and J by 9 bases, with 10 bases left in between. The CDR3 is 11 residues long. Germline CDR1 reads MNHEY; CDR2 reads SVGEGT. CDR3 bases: TGTGCCAGCAGTGAGGGAACGGCCCAGTACTTC. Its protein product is CASSEGTAQYF.

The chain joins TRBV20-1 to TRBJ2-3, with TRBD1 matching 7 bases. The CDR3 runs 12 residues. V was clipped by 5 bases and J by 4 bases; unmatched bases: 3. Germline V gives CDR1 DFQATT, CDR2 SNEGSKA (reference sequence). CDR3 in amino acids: CSAPGQADTQYF. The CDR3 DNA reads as TGCAGTGCTCCTGGACAGGCAGATACGCAGTATTTT.

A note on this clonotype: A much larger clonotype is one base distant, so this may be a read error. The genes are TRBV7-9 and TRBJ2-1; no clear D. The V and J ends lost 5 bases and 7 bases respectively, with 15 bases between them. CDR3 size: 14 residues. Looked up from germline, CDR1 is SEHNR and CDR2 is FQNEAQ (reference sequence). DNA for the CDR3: TGTGCCAGCAGCCTTCCGAACTATGGTAATGAGCAGTTCTTC. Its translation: CASSLPNYGNEQFF.

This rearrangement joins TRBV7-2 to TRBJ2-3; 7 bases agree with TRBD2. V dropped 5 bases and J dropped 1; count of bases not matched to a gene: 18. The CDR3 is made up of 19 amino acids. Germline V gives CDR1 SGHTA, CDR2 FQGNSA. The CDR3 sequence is CASSEIQRLAIRGTDTQYF. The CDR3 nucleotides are TGTGCCAGCAGCGAAATACAGAGACTAGCAATAAGGGGCACAGATACGCAGTATTTT.

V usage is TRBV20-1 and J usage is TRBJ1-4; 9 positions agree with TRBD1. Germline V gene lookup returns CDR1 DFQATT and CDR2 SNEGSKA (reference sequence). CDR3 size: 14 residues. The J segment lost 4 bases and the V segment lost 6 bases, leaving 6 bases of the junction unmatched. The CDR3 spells CSAKRQGDNEKLFF. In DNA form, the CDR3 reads TGCAGTGCCAAAAGACAGGGGGATAATGAAAAACTGTTTTTT.

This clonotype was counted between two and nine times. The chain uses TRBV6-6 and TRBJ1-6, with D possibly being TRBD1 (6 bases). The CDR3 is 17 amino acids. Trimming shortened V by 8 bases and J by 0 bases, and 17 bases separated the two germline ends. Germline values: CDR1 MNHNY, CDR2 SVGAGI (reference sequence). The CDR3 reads CASSEVRGGSYNSPLHF. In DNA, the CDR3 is TGTGCCAGCTCAGAGGTCAGGGGAGGCTCCTATAATTCACCCCTCCACTTT.

The CDR3 loop reads CASSAKSASTDTQYF. The CDR3, as DNA: TGTGCCAGCAGTGCAAAGAGCGCAAGCACAGATACGCAGTATTTT. V is TRBV2 and J is TRBJ2-3, with D unresolved. This CDR3 is 15 amino acids long. Looked up from germline, CDR1 is SNHLY and CDR2 is FYNNEI. V lost 4 bases and J 0 bases, leaving 11 bases between the germline ends.

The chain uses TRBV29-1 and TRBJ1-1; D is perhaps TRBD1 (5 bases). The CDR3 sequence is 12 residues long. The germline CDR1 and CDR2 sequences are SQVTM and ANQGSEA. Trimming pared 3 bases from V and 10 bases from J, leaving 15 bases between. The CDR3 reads CSVDGGAKGAFF. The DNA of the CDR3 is TGCAGCGTTGACGGAGGGGCGAAAGGAGCTTTCTTT.